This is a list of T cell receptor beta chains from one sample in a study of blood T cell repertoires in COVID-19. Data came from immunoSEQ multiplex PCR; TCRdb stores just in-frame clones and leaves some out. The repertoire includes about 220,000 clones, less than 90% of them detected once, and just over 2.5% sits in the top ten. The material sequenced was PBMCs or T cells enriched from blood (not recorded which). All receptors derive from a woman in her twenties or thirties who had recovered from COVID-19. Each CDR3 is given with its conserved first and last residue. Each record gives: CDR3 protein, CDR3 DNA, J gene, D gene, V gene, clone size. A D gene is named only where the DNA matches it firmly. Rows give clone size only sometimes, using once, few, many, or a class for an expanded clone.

CASSKMTGPYSNQPQHF,TGTGCCAGCAGTAAAATGACAGGCCCCTATAGCAATCAGCCCCAGCATTTT,TRBJ1-5,-,TRBV2,few
CASSPGEISNQPQHF,TGTGCCAGCAGCCCCGGGGAGATCAGCAATCAGCCCCAGCATTTT,TRBJ1-5,-,TRBV7-2,-
CASSLSRGGADTQYF,TGTGCCAGCAGTTTATCGAGGGGCGGGGCAGATACGCAGTATTTT,TRBJ2-3,-,TRBV27,-
CASSLWTGQGSLAKNIQYF,TGTGCCAGCAGTTTATGGACGGGACAGGGGTCCCTAGCCAAAAACATTCAGTACTTC,TRBJ2-4,TRBD1,TRBV28,-
CASSDSGTSNTGELFF,TGTGCCAGCAGTGACTCAGGGACATCGAACACCGGGGAGCTGTTTTTT,TRBJ2-2,-,TRBV6-4,-
CASSESGGYNEQFF,TGTGCCAGCAGTGAATCGGGGGGGTACAATGAGCAGTTCTTC,TRBJ2-1,TRBD2,TRBV6-1,many
CASSPDRRDEKLFF,TGTGCCAGCAGTCCGGACAGACGGGATGAAAAACTGTTTTTT,TRBJ1-4,-,TRBV6-5,-
CASSLTQGQGGYYGYTF,TGTGCCAGCAGCTTAACCCAGGGACAGGGAGGATACTATGGCTACACCTTC,TRBJ1-2,TRBD1,TRBV7-8,-
CASSYGQNTGELFF,TGCGCCAGCAGCTACGGACAGAACACCGGGGAGCTGTTTTTT,TRBJ2-2,-,TRBV5-1,-
CASSHATGAGNTEAFF,TGTGCCAGCAGCCACGCCACAGGGGCAGGGAACACTGAAGCTTTCTTT,TRBJ1-1,TRBD1,TRBV7-6,-
CASSQLQGAMNTEAFF,TGTGCCAGCAGCCAACTCCAGGGGGCCATGAACACTGAAGCTTTCTTT,TRBJ1-1,TRBD1,TRBV3-1/TRBV3-2,-
CASSPLATNEKLFF,TGTGCCAGCAGCCCCCTTGCAACTAATGAAAAACTGTTTTTT,TRBJ1-4,-,TRBV11-2,-
CASSFPRNYGYTF,TGTGCCAGCAGCTTTCCCAGGAACTATGGCTACACCTTC,TRBJ1-2,-,TRBV7-9,-
CASSQDHGQAPYQPQHF,TGTGCCAGCAGCCAAGATCACGGACAGGCCCCGTATCAGCCCCAGCATTTT,TRBJ1-5,TRBD1,TRBV4-2,-
CASSSSTAAGPNYGYTF,TGTGCCAGCAGCTCTTCAACCGCCGCTGGGCCAAACTATGGCTACACCTTC,TRBJ1-2,-,TRBV7-3,-